This T cell receptor beta chain was sequenced during a study of PD-1 blockade in classical Hodgkin lymphoma. Every one of the patients relapsed after autologous stem cell transplantation (brentuximab vedotin exposure was variable). Each best response was a complete response, a partial response or progressive disease. Measured with immunoSEQ multiplex PCR; TCRdb has only the in-frame clones, and not every one. The sample consists of approximately 17,000 clones, roughly 80% of them appearing once. Findings of the study overall: Individuals who commenced nivolumab within less than 1 year of ASCT were excluded. Compared with baseline, CD4+ but not CD8+ TCR diversity had risen significantly by C4D1. Complete responders' diversity at baseline resembled that of newly diagnosed patients.

Comments on this clone: What it recognizes is unknown.

The origin of this receptor is a human donor with classical Hodgkin lymphoma. Sequencing used peripheral blood mononuclear cells (PBMCs), obtained before the second cycle of nivolumab.

DNA for the CDR3: TGTGCCAGCAGTTCTACCGGGACAGGGAGTGGCGAGCAGTACTTC. As protein: CASSSTGTGSGEQYF. The J gene is TRBJ2-7, the V gene TRBV28; TRBD1 matches 9 bases. The CDR3 contains 15 residues. Germline CDR1 is MDHEN and CDR2 is SYDVKM. V was clipped by 4 bases and J by 6 bases; unmatched bases: 10.